The clone carrying this T cell receptor (beta chain) has a single count. Antigen specificity is unknown. Germline lookup yields CDR1 SGHAT and CDR2 FQNNGV. CDR3 length: 20 residues. V was shortened by 6 bases and J by 4 bases, with 31 bases between the two germline ends. One entry per CDR3 protein results from TCRdb running MiXCR on the 5' RACE reads. The data contain around 530,000 distinct CDR3 sequences, roughly 15% of them singletons. This record belongs to a study of identical twins. Among all donors, each was a healthy Caucasian. Study-level points and caveats: In monozygotic twins, models underestimated the sharing of out-of-frame TCR alpha.

This sample was shared with a second study, whose subject was yellow fever vaccine responses in identical twins.

Sequenced input: CD4+ T cells sorted from blood. The chain recombines TRBV11-2 with TRBJ2-1; D is unresolved. The clonotype comes from a woman aged 18-29 years in good health. CDR3 residues: CASRPEDKEWANVGYNEQFF. In nucleotides, the CDR3 is TGTGCCAGCAGGCCTGAAGACAAGGAATGGGCAAATGTGGGTTACAATGAGCAGTTCTTC.